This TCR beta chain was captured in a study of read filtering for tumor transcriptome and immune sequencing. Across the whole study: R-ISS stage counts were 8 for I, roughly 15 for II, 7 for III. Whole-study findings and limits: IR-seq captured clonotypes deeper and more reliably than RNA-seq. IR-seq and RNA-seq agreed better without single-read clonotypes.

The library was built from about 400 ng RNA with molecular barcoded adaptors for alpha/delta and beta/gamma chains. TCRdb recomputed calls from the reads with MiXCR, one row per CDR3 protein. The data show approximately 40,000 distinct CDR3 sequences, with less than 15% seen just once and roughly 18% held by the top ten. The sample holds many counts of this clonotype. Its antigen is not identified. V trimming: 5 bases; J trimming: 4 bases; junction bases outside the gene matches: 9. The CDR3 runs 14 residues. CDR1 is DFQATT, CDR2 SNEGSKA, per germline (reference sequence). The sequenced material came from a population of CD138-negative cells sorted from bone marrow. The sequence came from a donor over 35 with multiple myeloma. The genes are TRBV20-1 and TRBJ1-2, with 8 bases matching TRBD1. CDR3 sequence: CSAYRGQGIYGYTF. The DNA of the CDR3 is TGCAGTGCTTATCGTGGACAGGGCATCTATGGCTACACCTTC.